The 20 T cell receptor beta chains below all came from one sample that was sequenced in a study of blood T cell repertoires in COVID-19 (dated by TCRdb to the early 2020s). Libraries were made using the immunoSEQ multiplex PCR assay. Imported from immuneACCESS, the table was reduced by TCRdb to in-frame sequences with V and J called. These copies leave out some clones; in studies compared against another copy, an unresolved V gene accounts for under half, and the cause of the remainder is not known. A total of 300,000 to 500,000 clones appear in this sample, approximately 90% of them only once. The top ten clonotypes cover 0.9% to 1% of the sample. Sequencing was performed on PBMCs or T cells enriched from blood (not recorded which). The receptors shown here come from a woman between 25 and 40 years old with acute COVID-19.

This chain joins TRBV27 and TRBJ2-4, with a possible D match to TRBD2 (6 bases). Germline CDR1 reads MNHEY; CDR2 reads SMNVEV (reference sequence). V lost 0 bases, J lost 0 bases, and 15 bases lay in between. This CDR3 contains 18 residues. CDR3: CASSLSAPWGLAKNIQYF. Written as DNA, the CDR3 is TGTGCCAGCAGTTTATCGGCTCCATGGGGACTAGCCAAAAACATTCAGTACTTC.

A word on this clone: One end of the junction does not line up with germline, which may come from a read error. The J gene is TRBJ1-3, the V gene TRBV18; 8 nucleotides line up with TRBD1. The CDR3 is 17 residues long. Per germline, CDR1 KGHSH and CDR2 LQKENI. CDR3 nucleotides: TGTGCCAGCTCGCCACAGGGACAGGCCTTCTCTGGAAACACCATATATTTT. Its protein is CASSPQGQAFSGNTIYF.

The genes are TRBV27 and TRBJ2-4; perhaps TRBD2 as D (6 bases). V dropped 6 bases and J dropped 3 bases, with 21 bases sitting between them. Germline V lookup: CDR1 MNHEY, CDR2 SMNVEV (reference sequence). CDR3 length equals 17 residues. CDR3 in amino acids: CASSPRSRSGDKNIQYF. The CDR3 DNA is TGTGCCAGCAGCCCCCGGAGCCGCTCGGGGGACAAAAACATTCAGTACTTC.

The chain links TRBV7-2 to TRBJ2-3; TRBD2 agrees at 9 bases. The trim removed 2 bases at V and 6 bases at J, leaving 9 bases unmatched. Germline CDR1 is SGHTA and CDR2 is FQGNSA. The CDR3 has 16 residues. Here the CDR3 DNA reads TGTGCCAGCAGCTTATTGGGACTAGCATTGGCGGATACGCAGTATTTT. This encodes CASSLLGLALADTQYF.

The chain recombines TRBV24-1 with TRBJ2-5; 8 bases map to TRBD1. Germline V gene lookup returns CDR1 KGHDR and CDR2 SFDVKD. V gave up 5 bases and J gave up 3 bases; unmatched junction bases: 1. The CDR3 is made up of 13 amino acids. The CDR3 spells CATSGTGKETQYF. CDR3 bases: TGTGCCACCAGTGGGACAGGGAAAGAGACCCAGTACTTC.

The chain is built from TRBV24-1 and TRBJ1-5; no reliable D call. The V end lost 7 bases, the J end lost 0 bases, and 15 bases lay between the germline ends. CDR1 and CDR2 from the germline V gene are KGHDR and SFDVKD. CDR3 length: 16 amino acids. As DNA, the CDR3 is TGTGCCACCAGCGACGGGAGCCGGAATAGCAATCAGCCCCAGCATTTT. Translated, it gives CATSDGSRNSNQPQHF.

The chain recombines TRBV2 with TRBJ1-5, with 8 bases identical to TRBD1. This CDR3 has 13 amino acids. V lost 5 bases to trimming and J lost 7 bases; unmatched junction nucleotides: 4. Germline CDR1 and CDR2: SNHLY and FYNNEI. Here the CDR3 reads CASSLQGGQPQHF. As DNA, the CDR3 is TGTGCCAGCAGTCTACAGGGGGGCCAGCCCCAGCATTTT. The full variable domain, with the rest looked up from reference TRBV2 and TRBJ1-5, is EPEVTQTPSHQVTQMGQEVILRCVPISNHLYFYWYRQILGQKVEFLVSFYNNEISEKSEIFDDQFSVERPDGSNFTLKIRSTKLEDSAMYFCASSLQGGQPQHFGDGTRLSIL.

The DNA for the CDR3 is TGTGCCAGTAGTATGGTAGTTGGCAATCAGCCCCAGCATTTT. Translated, it gives CASSMVVGNQPQHF. V usage is TRBV19 and J usage is TRBJ1-5, with D uncertain. Trimming left V 3 bases short and J 2 bases short, with 8 bases between. The length of the CDR3 is 14 residues. Germline V gives CDR1 LNHDA, CDR2 SQIVND (reference sequence).

J is TRBJ2-5 and V is TRBV29-1; possible D gene TRBD2, 6 bases. This CDR3 region has 12 residues. The germline V gene encodes CDR1 SQVTM and CDR2 ANQGSEA. Trimming removed 8 bases at V and 9 bases at J, with 19 bases between. The CDR3 region is CSPGGRGGAQYF. The CDR3 region has the DNA TGCAGCCCCGGAGGGCGGGGTGGGGCCCAGTACTTC.

The rearrangement uses TRBV24-1 and TRBJ2-1; D gene ambiguous. Trimming removed 6 bases at V and 4 bases at J, with 15 bases between. Germline-derived CDR1 and CDR2 are KGHDR and SFDVKD. This CDR3 is built from 15 residues. The CDR3 coding sequence is TGTGCCACCAGTCCTGGGCCGGCTCTATACAATGAGCAGTTCTTC. This codes for CATSPGPALYNEQFF.

V and J are TRBV4-1 and TRBJ2-3, with 7 bases aligning to TRBD2. This CDR3 region has 16 residues. Germline V CDR1 and CDR2: MGHRA, YSYEKL. J gave up 6 bases and V 4 bases, and 13 bases lay outside the gene matches. This CDR3 is CASSPSGGSRSDTQYF. The CDR3 DNA is TGCGCCAGCAGCCCTTCCGGGGGGAGCCGTTCGGATACGCAGTATTTT.

The chain uses TRBV14 and TRBJ2-3; D call uncertain. This CDR3 spans 14 amino acids. V was clipped by 1 base and J by 6 bases, with 11 bases between them. Per the germline V gene, CDR1 is SGHDN and CDR2 is FVKESK. The CDR3 here is CASSQVASRDTQYF. The CDR3 region has the DNA TGTGCCAGCAGCCAAGTGGCTAGTCGCGATACGCAGTATTTT.

The chain has TRBV24-1 and TRBJ1-2, with TRBD1 matching 7 bases. Losses at the gene ends were 3 bases for V and 2 bases for J; bases not matched to a gene: 5. The CDR3 runs 15 residues. Germline CDR1 KGHDR, CDR2 SFDVKD. CDR3 bases: TGTGCCACCAGTGATCCAGAGGGGGCCAACTATGGCTACACCTTC. Translating it yields CATSDPEGANYGYTF.

The chain employs TRBV19 and TRBJ1-2, with 8 bases aligning to TRBD1. With V trimmed by 4 bases and J by 10 bases, 8 bases remained unmatched. The CDR3 sequence is 13 residues long. Germline CDR1 and CDR2: LNHDA and SQIVND (reference sequence). In DNA, the CDR3 is TGTGCCAGTAGTAGGCAGGGGGCGCCGGTCTACACCTTC. It translates to CASSRQGAPVYTF.

The chain recombines TRBV4-2 with TRBJ2-1, with D perhaps matching TRBD1 (6 bases). Trimming removed 0 bases from V and 1 base from J, with 22 bases in between. Germline assignment: CDR1 LGHNA and CDR2 YNFKEQ. CDR3 size: 20 residues. The CDR3 nucleotides read TGTGCCAGCAGCCAAGACGTGGGGACAAGGACCCCTCATTCCTACAATGAGCAGTTCTTC. This encodes CASSQDVGTRTPHSYNEQFF.

This sequence joins TRBV10-3 and TRBJ2-6; D not resolved. The CDR3 runs 14 residues. Germline assignment: CDR1 ENHRY and CDR2 SYGVKD. Trimming pared 6 bases from V and 1 base from J, leaving 7 bases between. The CDR3 region is CAIRPGSGANVLTF. The CDR3 nucleotides are TGTGCCATCAGACCAGGATCTGGGGCCAACGTCCTGACTTTC.

This clone was detected once. V and J are TRBV4-1 and TRBJ2-3, with 8 positions matching TRBD2. The CDR3 spans 17 residues. The V segment lost 1 base and the J segment 5 bases; nucleotides outside the gene matches: 11. Germline V CDR1 and CDR2: MGHRA, YSYEKL. CDR3 sequence (DNA): TGCGCCAGCAGCCAAGGGGTCCCGGGGGGGCCCGGAGATACGCAGTATTTT. Translated, it gives CASSQGVPGGPGDTQYF.

This chain links TRBV9 with TRBJ1-2, with D uncertain. The V gene's germline CDR1 is SGDLS and CDR2 YYNGEE. There are 18 residues in the CDR3. V lost 4 bases and J lost 2, with 24 bases in between. CDR3 DNA: TGTGCCAGCAGCCCTAGTTCGGGGTCAGTCCTAGCCAACTATGGCTACACCTTC. Translated, it gives CASSPSSGSVLANYGYTF.

The table lists this clone with a count of one. The chain joins TRBV5-4 to TRBJ2-3, with 10 bases lining up with TRBD2. The CDR3 sequence is 16 residues long. Losses at the gene ends were 3 bases for V and 5 bases for J; bases not matched to a gene: 9. CDR1 is SGHNT and CDR2 is YYREEE in the germline V gene (reference sequence). The CDR3 bases are TGTGCCAGCAGCTCCCCTACTAGCGGGGCAGTAGATACGCAGTATTTT. Amino acid sequence: CASSSPTSGAVDTQYF.

This rearrangement joins TRBV7-2 to TRBJ1-1; no reliable D call. The CDR3 runs 15 residues. V gave up 5 bases and J gave up 1 base, with 14 bases separating them. CDR1 is SGHTA, CDR2 FQGNSA, per germline. DNA of the CDR3: TGTGCCAGCAGCATAAGTGCTACGTCGAACACTGAAGCTTTCTTT. It encodes CASSISATSNTEAFF.